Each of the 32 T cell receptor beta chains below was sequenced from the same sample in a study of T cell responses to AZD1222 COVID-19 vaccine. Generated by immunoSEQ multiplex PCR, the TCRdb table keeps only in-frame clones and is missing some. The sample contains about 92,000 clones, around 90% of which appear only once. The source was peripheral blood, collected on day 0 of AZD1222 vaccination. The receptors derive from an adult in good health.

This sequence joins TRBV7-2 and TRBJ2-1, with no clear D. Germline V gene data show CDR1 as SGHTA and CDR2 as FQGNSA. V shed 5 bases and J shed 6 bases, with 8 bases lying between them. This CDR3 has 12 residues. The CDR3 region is CASSVSANEQFF. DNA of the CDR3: TGTGCCAGCAGCGTCTCGGCCAATGAGCAGTTCTTC.

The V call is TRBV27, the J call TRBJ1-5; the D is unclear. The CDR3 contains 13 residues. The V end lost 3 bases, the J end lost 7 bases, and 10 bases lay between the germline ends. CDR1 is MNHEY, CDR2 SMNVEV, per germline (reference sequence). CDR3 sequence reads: CASSLREGQPQHF. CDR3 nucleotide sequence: TGTGCCAGCAGTTTGAGGGAAGGCCAGCCCCAGCATTTT.

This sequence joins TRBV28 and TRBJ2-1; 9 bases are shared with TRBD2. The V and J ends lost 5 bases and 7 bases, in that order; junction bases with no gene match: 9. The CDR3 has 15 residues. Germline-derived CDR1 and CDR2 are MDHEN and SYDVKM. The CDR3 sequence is CASSLGASGKNEQFF. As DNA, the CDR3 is TGTGCCAGCAGTCTAGGAGCTAGCGGGAAGAATGAGCAGTTCTTC.

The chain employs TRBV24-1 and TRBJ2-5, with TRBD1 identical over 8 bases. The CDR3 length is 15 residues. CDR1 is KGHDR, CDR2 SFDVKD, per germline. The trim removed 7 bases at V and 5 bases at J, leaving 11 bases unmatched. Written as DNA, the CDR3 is TGTGCCACCAGGGATGACAGGGGCCTGATTGAGACCCAGTACTTC. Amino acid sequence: CATRDDRGLIETQYF.

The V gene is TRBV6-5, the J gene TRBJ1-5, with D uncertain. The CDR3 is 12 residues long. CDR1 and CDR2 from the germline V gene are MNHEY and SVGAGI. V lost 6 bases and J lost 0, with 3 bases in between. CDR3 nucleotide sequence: TGTGCCAGCAGGGATAGCAATCAGCCCCAGCATTTT. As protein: CASRDSNQPQHF.

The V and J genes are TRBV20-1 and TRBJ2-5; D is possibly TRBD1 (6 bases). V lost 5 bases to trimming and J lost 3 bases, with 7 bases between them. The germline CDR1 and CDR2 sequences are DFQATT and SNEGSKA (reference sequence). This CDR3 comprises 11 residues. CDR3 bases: TGCAGTGCTCACAGGGAAGAGACCCAGTACTTC. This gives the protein CSAHREETQYF.

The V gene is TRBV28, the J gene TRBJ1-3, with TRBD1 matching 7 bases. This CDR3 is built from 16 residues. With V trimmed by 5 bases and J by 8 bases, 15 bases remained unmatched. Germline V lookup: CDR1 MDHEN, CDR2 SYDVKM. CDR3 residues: CASSLRGRILLDTIYF. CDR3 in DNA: TGTGCCAGCAGTCTCAGGGGGAGGATATTGTTAGACACCATATATTTT.

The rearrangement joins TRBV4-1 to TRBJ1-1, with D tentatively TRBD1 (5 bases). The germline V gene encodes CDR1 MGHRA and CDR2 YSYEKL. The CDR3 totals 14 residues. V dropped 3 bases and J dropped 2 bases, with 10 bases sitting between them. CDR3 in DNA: TGCGCCAGCAGCCAGATCGGGACTAACACTGAAGCTTTCTTT. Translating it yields CASSQIGTNTEAFF.

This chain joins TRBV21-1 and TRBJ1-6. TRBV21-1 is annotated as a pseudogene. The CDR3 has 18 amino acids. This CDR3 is CASSKEGEGRTYNSPLHF. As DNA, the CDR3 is TGTGCCAGCAGCAAAGAGGGAGAGGGCCGGACCTATAATTCACCCCTCCACTTT.

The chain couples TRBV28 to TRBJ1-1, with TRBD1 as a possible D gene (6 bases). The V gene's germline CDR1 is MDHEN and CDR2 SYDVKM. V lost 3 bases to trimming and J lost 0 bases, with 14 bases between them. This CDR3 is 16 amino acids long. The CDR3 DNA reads TGTGCCAGCAGTTTTATTGACAGGTTCCTGAACACTGAAGCTTTCTTT. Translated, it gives CASSFIDRFLNTEAFF.

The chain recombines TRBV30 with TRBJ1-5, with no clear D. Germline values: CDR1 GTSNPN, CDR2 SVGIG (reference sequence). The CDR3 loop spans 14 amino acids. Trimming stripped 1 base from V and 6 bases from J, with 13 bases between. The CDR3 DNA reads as TGTGCCTGGAGTGAATCCATTGGAGGTCAGCCCCAGCATTTT. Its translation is CAWSESIGGQPQHF.

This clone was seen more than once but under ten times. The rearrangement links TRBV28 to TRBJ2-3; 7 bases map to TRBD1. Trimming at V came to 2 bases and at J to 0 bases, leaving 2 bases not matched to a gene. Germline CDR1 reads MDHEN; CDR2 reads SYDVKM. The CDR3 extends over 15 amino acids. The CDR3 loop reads CASSLRTGSTDTQYF. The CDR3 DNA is TGTGCCAGCAGTTTACGGACAGGCAGCACAGATACGCAGTATTTT.

Here the CDR3 DNA reads TGTGCCAGCAGTGCCACAGGGGGCGCAGGTGGAGCTTTCTTT. It specifies CASSATGGAGGAFF. This chain uses TRBV9 with TRBJ1-1, with 9 nucleotides matching TRBD1. Germline values: CDR1 SGDLS, CDR2 YYNGEE. The V gene end was trimmed by 5 bases and the J gene end by 10 bases; junction bases not matched to a gene: 12. The CDR3 runs to 14 residues.

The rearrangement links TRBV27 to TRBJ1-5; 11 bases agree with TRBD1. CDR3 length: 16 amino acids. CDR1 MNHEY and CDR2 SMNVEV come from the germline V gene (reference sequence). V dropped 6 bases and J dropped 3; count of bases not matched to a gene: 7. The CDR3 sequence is CASRPGDRGDNQPQHF. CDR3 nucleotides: TGTGCCAGCAGACCAGGGGACAGGGGGGACAATCAGCCCCAGCATTTT.

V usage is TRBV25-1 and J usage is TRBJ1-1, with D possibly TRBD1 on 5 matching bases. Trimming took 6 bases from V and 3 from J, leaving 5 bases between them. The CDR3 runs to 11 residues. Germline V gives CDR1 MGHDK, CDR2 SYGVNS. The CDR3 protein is CASRGDTEAFF. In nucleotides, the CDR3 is TGTGCCAGCAGAGGGGACACTGAAGCTTTCTTT.

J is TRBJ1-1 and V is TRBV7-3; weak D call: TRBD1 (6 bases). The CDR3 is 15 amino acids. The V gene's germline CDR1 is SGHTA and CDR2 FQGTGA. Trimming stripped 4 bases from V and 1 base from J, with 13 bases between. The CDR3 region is CASSSTGNSNTEAFF. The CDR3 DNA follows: TGTGCCAGCAGCTCTACAGGGAACTCGAACACTGAAGCTTTCTTT.

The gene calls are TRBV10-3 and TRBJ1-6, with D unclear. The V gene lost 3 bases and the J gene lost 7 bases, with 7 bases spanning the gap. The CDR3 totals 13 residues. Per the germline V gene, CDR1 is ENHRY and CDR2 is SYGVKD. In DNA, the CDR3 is TGTGCCATCAGTGAACAGACAAATTCACCCCTCCACTTT. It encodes CAISEQTNSPLHF.

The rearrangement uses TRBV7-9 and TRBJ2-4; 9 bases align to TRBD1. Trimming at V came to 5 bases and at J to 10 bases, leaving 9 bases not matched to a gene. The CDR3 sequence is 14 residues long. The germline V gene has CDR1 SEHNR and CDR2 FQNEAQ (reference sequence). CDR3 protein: CASSQQGARWIQYF. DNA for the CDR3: TGTGCCAGCAGCCAACAGGGGGCCCGGTGGATTCAGTACTTC.

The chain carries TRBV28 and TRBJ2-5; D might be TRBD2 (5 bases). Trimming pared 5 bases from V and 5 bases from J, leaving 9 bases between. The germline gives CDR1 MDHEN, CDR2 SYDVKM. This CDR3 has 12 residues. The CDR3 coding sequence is TGTGCCAGCAGTACGGGATCGGAGACCCAGTACTTC. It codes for CASSTGSETQYF.

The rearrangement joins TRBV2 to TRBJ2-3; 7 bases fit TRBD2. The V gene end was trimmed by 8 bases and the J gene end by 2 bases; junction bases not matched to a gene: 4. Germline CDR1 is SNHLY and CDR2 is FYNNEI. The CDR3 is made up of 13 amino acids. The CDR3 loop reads CASGRGITDTQYF. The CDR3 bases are TGTGCCAGCGGGAGGGGCATCACAGATACGCAGTATTTT.

The chain's CDR3 is CASSLDPRTPHGYTF. The CDR3 DNA sequence: TGTGCCAGCAGCTTGGATCCCAGGACCCCTCATGGCTACACCTTC. The chain has TRBV5-6 and TRBJ1-2; D is ambiguous. Germline loops: CDR1 SGHDT, CDR2 YYEEEE. This CDR3 comprises 15 residues. V was cut by 0 bases and J by 6 bases, with 15 bases left in between. Together with reference TRBV5-6 and TRBJ1-2, the CDR3 gives the full variable domain: DAGVTQSPTHLIKTRGQQVTLRCSPKSGHDTVSWYQQALGQGPQFIFQYYEEEERQRGNFPDRFSGHQFPNYSSELNVNALLLGDSALYLCASSLDPRTPHGYTFGSGTRLTVV.

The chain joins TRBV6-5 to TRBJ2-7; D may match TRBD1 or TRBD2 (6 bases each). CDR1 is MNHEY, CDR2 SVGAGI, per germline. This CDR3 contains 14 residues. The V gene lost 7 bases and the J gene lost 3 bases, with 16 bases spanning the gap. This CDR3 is CASKKGGRSYEQYF. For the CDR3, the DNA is TGTGCCAGCAAAAAGGGGGGCAGAAGCTACGAGCAGTACTTC.

In DNA, the CDR3 is TGTGCCAGTAGTCCGACAGGGGGTAGCGCTGGAAACACCATATATTTT. It encodes CASSPTGGSAGNTIYF. This rearrangement joins TRBV19 to TRBJ1-3, with 9 bases identical to TRBD1. Trimming cost V 5 bases and J 2 bases; bases outside gene matches: 7. Germline loops: CDR1 LNHDA, CDR2 SQIVND (reference sequence). There are 16 residues in the CDR3.

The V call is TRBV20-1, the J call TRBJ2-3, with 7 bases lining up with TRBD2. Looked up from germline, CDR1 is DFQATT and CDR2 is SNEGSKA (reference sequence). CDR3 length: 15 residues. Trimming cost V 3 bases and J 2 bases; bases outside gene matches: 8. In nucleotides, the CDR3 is TGCAGTGCTAGTCTTCCTAGCGGAATCACAGATACGCAGTATTTT. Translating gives CSASLPSGITDTQYF.

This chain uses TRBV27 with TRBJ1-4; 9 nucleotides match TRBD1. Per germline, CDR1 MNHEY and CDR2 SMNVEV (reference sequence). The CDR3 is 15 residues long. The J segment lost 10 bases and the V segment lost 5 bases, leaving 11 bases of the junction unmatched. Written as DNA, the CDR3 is TGTGCCAGCAGTCCCCCCGGGACAGGGTATGGAAAACTGTTTTTT. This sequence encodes CASSPPGTGYGKLFF. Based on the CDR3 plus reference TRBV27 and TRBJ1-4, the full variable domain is EAQVTQNPRYLITVTGKKLTVTCSQNMNHEYMSWYRQDPGLGLRQIYYSMNVEVTDKGDVPEGYKVSRKEKRNFPLILESPSPNQTSLYFCASSPPGTGYGKLFFGSGTQLSVL.

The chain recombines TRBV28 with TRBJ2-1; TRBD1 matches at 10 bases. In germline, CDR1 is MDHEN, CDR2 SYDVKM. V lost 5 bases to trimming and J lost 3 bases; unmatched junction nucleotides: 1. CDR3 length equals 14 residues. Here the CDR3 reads CASSRTGGYNEQFF. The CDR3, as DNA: TGTGCCAGCAGTCGGACAGGGGGCTACAATGAGCAGTTCTTC.

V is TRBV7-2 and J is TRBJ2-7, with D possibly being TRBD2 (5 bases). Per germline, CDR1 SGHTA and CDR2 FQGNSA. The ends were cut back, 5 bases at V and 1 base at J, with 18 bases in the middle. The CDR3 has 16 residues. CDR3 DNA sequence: TGTGCCAGCAGCCTACGGGTTTTGGGAGCTTCCTACGAGCAGTACTTC. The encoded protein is CASSLRVLGASYEQYF.

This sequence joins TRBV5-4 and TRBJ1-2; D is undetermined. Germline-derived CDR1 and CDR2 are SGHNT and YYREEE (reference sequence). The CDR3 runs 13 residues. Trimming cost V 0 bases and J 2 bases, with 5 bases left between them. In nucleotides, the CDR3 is TGTGCCAGCAGCTTGGGTCAGAACTATGGCTACACCTTC. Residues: CASSLGQNYGYTF.

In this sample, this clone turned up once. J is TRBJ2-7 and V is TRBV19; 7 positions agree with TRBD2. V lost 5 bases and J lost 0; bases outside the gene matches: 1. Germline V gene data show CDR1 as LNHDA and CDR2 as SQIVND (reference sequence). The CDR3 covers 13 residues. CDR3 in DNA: TGTGCCAGTAGTGCTAGCGGCTCCTACGAGCAGTACTTC. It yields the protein CASSASGSYEQYF. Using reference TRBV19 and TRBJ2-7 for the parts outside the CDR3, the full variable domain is DGGITQSPKYLFRKEGQNVTLSCEQNLNHDAMYWYRQDPGQGLRLIYYSQIVNDFQKGDIAEGYSVSREKKESFPLTVTSAQKNPTAFYLCASSASGSYEQYFGPGTRLTVT.

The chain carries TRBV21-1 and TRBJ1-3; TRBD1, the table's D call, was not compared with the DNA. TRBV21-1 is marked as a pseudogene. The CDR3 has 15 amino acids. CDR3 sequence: CASSTYTGVGNTIYF. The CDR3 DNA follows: TGTGCCAGCAGCACCTACACAGGGGTTGGAAACACCATATATTTT.

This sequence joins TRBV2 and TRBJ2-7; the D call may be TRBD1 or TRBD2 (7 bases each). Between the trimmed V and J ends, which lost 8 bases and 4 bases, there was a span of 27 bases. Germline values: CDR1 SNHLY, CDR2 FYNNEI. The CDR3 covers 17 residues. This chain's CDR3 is CASVFGRGGERRYEQYF. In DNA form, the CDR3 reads TGTGCCAGCGTGTTTGGCAGGGGGGGTGAAAGAAGATACGAGCAGTACTTC.

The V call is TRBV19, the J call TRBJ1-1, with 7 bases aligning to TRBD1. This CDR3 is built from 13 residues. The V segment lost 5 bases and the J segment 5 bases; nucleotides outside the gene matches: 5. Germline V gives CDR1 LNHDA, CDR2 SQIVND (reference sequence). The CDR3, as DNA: TGTGCCAGTAGTTCGACAGGGTGGACTGAAGCTTTCTTT. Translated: CASSSTGWTEAFF.